This T cell receptor (beta chain) was sequenced for a study of shared clonotypes between healthy human individuals. A split of CD4+ cells into CD45RA+ naive and CD45RA-negative memory subsets was performed. V shed 2 bases and J 5 bases; nucleotides not matched to a gene: 20. The CDR3 length is 21 residues. Germline lookup yields CDR1 SGHRS and CDR2 YFSETQ. In the source study's methods: In the immunoSEQ data, sequences were junction-only and lacked quality scores, so filtering differed. Libraries were prepared by immunoSEQ multiplex PCR; TCRdb keeps only in-frame clonotypes and omits some of them. V and J calls and clone size are as listed in that table; D and trimming were resolved from the DNA. The table includes about 1 million clones, around 76% detected once.

The rearrangement uses TRBV5-1 and TRBJ2-1, with 12 bases matching TRBD2. The clonotype comes from a young man in good health. The sequenced material came from memory CD4+ T cells sorted from blood. Subset given: CD45RA-negative fraction. CDR3 DNA sequence: TGCGCCAGCAGCTTAAAGCCTCAGGGACTAGCGGGTCCCGAGACCGACAATGAGCAGTTCTTC. Protein sequence: CASSLKPQGLAGPETDNEQFF.